The source of this TCR beta chain is a study of T cells in Graves' hyperthyroidism and ophthalmopathy. CDR3 length: 15 amino acids. Germline CDR1 and CDR2: SGHTA and FQGNSA. V was trimmed by 5 bases and J by 6 bases, leaving 18 bases between them. This clonotype was seen ten or more times. Its target is not known. Study-level points and caveats: Classification by a 13 V-J model distinguished ophthalmopathy from stable hyperthyroidism.

The source material, RNA transcripts, was used to amplify TCR beta CDR3 regions. With the HTBI primer set, the TCR CDR3 went through a first round of RT-PCR. TCRdb itself ran the multiplex PCR reads through MiXCR, one entry per CDR3 protein. The sample has some 560,000 distinct CDR3 sequences, roughly 14% seen once. A lack of ophthalmopathy progression within 18 months defined stable Graves' hyperthyroidism. Sequencing input: blood. This chain connects TRBV7-2 to TRBJ2-3; perhaps TRBD1 as D (6 bases). The receptor comes from a woman under 40 with Graves' hyperthyroidism. Here the CDR3 DNA reads TGTGCCAGCAGCCTGACAGGTAACCTACTGGATACGCAGTATTTT. Its protein is CASSLTGNLLDTQYF.